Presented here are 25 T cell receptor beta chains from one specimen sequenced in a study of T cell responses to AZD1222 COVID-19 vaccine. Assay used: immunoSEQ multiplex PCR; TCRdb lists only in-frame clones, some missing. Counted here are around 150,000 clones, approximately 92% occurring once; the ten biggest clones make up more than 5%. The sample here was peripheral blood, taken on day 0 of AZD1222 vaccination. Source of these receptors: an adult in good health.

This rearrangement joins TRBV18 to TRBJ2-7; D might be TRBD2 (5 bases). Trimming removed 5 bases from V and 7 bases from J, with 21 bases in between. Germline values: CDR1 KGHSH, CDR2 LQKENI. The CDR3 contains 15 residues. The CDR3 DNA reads TGTGCCAGCTCATTAGAAGCGGACCAAACGGGGGAGCAGTACTTC. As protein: CASSLEADQTGEQYF. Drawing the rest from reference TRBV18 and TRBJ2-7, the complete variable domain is NAGVMQNPRHLVRRRGQEARLRCSPMKGHSHVYWYRQLPEEGLKFMVYLQKENIIDESGMPKERFSAEFPKEGPSILRIQQVVRGDSAAYFCASSLEADQTGEQYFGPGTRLTVT.

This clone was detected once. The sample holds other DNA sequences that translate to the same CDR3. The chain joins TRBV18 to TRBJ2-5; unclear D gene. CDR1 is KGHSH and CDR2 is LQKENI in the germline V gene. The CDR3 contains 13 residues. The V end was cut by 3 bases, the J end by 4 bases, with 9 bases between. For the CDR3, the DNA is TGTGCCAGCTCACCCCCGACCCTAGAGACCCAGTACTTC. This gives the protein CASSPPTLETQYF.

The CDR3 bases are TGTGCCAGCAGTCCTGACAGGGATACACTCTACGAGCAGTACTTC. The encoded protein is CASSPDRDTLYEQYF. The V gene is TRBV2, the J gene TRBJ2-7, with 7 bases fitting TRBD1. J lost 3 bases, V lost 5 bases, and 10 bases had no gene match. Germline assignment: CDR1 SNHLY and CDR2 FYNNEI. The CDR3 contains 15 residues. Complete variable domain (other parts from reference TRBV2 and TRBJ2-7): EPEVTQTPSHQVTQMGQEVILRCVPISNHLYFYWYRQILGQKVEFLVSFYNNEISEKSEIFDDQFSVERPDGSNFTLKIRSTKLEDSAMYFCASSPDRDTLYEQYFGPGTRLTVT.

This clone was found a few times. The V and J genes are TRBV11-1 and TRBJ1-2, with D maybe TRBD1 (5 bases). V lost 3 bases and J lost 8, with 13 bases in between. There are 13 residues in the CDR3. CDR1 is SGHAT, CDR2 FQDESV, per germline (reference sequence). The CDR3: CASSFQGKDGYTF. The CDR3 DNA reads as TGTGCCAGCAGCTTTCAGGGAAAGGACGGCTACACCTTC.

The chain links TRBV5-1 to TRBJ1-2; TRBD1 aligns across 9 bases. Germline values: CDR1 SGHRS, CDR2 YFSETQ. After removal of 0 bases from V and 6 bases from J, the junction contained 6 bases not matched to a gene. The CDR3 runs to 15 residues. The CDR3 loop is CASSLALRTGDGYTF. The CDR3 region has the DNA TGCGCCAGCAGCTTGGCCCTTCGGACAGGGGATGGCTACACCTTC.

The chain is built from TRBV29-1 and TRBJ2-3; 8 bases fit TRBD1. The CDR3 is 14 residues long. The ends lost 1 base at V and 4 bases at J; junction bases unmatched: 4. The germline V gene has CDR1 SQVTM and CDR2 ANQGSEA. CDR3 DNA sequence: TGCAGCGTTGAAGCCGGGACAGGTTCAGATACGCAGTATTTT. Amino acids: CSVEAGTGSDTQYF.

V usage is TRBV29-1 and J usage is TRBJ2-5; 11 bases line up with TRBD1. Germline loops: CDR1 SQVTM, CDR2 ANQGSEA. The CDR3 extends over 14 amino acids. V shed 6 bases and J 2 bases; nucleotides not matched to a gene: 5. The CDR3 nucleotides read TGCAGCGTCTCGGACAGGGGGCTGCAAGAGACCCAGTACTTC. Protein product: CSVSDRGLQETQYF. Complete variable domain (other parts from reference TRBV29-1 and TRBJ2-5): SAVISQKPSRDICQRGTSLTIQCQVDSQVTMMFWYRQQPGQSLTLIATANQGSEATYESGFVIDKFPISRPNLTFSTLTVSNMSPEDSSIYLCSVSDRGLQETQYFGPGTRLLVL.

The DNA of the CDR3 is TGTGCCAGCAGCTGGGACAGGCGAGGATACAATGAGCAGTTCTTC. Its protein is CASSWDRRGYNEQFF. The chain employs TRBV3-1 (or the pseudogene TRBV3-2) and TRBJ2-1; 8 bases map to TRBD1. The V and J ends lost 5 bases and 4 bases, in that order; junction bases with no gene match: 7. The CDR3 extends over 15 amino acids. Germline CDR1 reads LGHDT; CDR2 reads YNNKEL (reference sequence).

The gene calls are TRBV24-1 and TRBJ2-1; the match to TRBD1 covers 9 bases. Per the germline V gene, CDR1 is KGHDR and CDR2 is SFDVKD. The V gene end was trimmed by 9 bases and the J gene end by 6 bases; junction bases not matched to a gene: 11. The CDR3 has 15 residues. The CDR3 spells CATSLEDRGSNEQFF. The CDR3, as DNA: TGTGCCACCTCCCTGGAGGACAGGGGATCCAATGAGCAGTTCTTC.

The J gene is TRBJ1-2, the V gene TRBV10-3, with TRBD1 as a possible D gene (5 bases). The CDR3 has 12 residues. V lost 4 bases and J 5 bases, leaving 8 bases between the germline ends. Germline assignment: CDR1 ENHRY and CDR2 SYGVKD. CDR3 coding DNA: TGTGCCATCAGTGTGACAGAGTATGGCTACACCTTC. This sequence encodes CAISVTEYGYTF.

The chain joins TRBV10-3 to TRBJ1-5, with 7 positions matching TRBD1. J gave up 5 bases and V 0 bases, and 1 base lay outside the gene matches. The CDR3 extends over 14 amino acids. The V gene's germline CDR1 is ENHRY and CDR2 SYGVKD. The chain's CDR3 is CAISESGGDQPQHF. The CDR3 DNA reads TGTGCCATCAGTGAGTCAGGGGGCGATCAGCCCCAGCATTTT.

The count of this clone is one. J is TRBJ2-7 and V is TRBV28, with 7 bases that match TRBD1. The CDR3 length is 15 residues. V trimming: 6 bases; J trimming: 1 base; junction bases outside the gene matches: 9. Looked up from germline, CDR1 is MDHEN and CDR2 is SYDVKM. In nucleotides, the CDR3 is TGTGCCAGCAGCTCCTACAGGGGTGGATCCTACGAGCAGTACTTC. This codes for CASSSYRGGSYEQYF. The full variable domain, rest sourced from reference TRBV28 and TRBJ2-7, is DVKVTQSSRYLVKRTGEKVFLECVQDMDHENMFWYRQDPGLGLRLIYFSYDVKMKEKGDIPEGYSVSREKKERFSLILESASTNQTSMYLCASSSYRGGSYEQYFGPGTRLTVT.

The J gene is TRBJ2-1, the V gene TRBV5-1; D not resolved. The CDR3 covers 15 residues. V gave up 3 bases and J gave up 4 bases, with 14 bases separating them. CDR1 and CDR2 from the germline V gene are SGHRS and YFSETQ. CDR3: CASSSDSNPYNEQFF. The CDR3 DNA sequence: TGCGCCAGCAGCTCTGACTCCAACCCTTACAATGAGCAGTTCTTC.

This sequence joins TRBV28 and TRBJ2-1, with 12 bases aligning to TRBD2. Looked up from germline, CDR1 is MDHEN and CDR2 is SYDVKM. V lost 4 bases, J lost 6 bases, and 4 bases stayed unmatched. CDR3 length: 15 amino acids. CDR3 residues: CASSSSSGGANEQFF. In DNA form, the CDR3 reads TGTGCCAGCAGTTCCTCTAGCGGGGGGGCCAATGAGCAGTTCTTC.

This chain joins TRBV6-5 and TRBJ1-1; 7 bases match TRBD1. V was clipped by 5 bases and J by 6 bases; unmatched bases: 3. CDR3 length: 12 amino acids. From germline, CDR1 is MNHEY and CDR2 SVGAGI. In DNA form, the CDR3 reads TGTGCCAGCAGTAAGGGACAGCCTGAAGCTTTCTTT. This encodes CASSKGQPEAFF.

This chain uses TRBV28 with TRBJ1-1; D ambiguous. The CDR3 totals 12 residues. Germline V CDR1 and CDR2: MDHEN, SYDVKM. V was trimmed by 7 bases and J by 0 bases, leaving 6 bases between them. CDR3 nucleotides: TGTGCCAGCAATGGGTTGAACACTGAAGCTTTCTTT. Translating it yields CASNGLNTEAFF. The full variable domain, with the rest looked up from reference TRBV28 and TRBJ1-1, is DVKVTQSSRYLVKRTGEKVFLECVQDMDHENMFWYRQDPGLGLRLIYFSYDVKMKEKGDIPEGYSVSREKKERFSLILESASTNQTSMYLCASNGLNTEAFFGQGTRLTVV.

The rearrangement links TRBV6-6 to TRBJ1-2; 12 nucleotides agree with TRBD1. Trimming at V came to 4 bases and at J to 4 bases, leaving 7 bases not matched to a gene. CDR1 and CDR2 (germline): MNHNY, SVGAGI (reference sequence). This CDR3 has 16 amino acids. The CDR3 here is CASSSLGQGAPYGYTF. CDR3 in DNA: TGTGCCAGCAGTTCCCTGGGACAGGGGGCTCCCTATGGCTACACCTTC.

CDR3 sequence: CASSLASASDSTDTQYF. The CDR3 DNA reads TGTGCCAGCAGCTTAGCGTCGGCTAGCGATAGCACAGATACGCAGTATTTT. This chain uses TRBV7-2 with TRBJ2-3; perhaps TRBD2 as D (6 bases). CDR3 length equals 17 residues. V gave up 0 bases and J gave up 0 bases, with 13 bases separating them. The germline CDR1 and CDR2 sequences are SGHTA and FQGNSA.

The chain's CDR3 is CASSRGGPNTEAFF. The DNA for the CDR3 is TGTGCCAGCAGTCGGGGGGGCCCTAACACTGAAGCTTTCTTT. This chain connects TRBV28 to TRBJ1-1; possible D gene TRBD1, 6 bases. CDR3 size: 14 residues. V dropped 5 bases and J dropped 2 bases, with 12 bases sitting between them. Germline assignment: CDR1 MDHEN and CDR2 SYDVKM. The full variable domain, its missing parts supplied by reference TRBV28 and TRBJ1-1, is DVKVTQSSRYLVKRTGEKVFLECVQDMDHENMFWYRQDPGLGLRLIYFSYDVKMKEKGDIPEGYSVSREKKERFSLILESASTNQTSMYLCASSRGGPNTEAFFGQGTRLTVV.

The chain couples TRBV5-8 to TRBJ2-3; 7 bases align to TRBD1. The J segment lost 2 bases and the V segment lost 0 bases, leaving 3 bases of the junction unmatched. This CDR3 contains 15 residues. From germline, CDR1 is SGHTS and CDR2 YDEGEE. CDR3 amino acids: CASSLEGQFTDTQYF. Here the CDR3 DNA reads TGTGCCAGCAGCTTGGAGGGACAGTTCACAGATACGCAGTATTTT.

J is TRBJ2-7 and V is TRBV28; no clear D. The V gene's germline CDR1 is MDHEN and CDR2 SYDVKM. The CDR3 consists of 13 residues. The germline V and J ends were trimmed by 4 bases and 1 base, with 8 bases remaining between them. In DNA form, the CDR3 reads TGTGCCAGCAGTTCCGGATATTCCTACGAGCAGTACTTC. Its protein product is CASSSGYSYEQYF.

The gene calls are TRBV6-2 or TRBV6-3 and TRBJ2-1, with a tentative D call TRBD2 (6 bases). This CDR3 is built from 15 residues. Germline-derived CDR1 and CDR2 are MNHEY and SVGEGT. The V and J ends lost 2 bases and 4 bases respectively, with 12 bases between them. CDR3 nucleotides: TGTGCCAGCAGTTACCTGGGACTGGTTTACAATGAGCAGTTCTTC. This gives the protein CASSYLGLVYNEQFF.

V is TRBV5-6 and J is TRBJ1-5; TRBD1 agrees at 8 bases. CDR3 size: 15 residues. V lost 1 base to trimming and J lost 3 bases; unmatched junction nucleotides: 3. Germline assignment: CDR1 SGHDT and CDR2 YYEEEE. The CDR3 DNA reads TGTGCCAGCAGCTTGAGACAGGGGACCAATCAGCCCCAGCATTTT. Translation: CASSLRQGTNQPQHF.

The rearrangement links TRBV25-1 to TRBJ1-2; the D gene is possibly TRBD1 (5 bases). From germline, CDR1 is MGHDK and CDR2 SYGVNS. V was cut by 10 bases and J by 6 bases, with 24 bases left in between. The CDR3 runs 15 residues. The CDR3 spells CATRDSYNYLDGYTF. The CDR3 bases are TGTGCCACCCGGGACTCTTATAACTATCTCGATGGCTACACCTTC.

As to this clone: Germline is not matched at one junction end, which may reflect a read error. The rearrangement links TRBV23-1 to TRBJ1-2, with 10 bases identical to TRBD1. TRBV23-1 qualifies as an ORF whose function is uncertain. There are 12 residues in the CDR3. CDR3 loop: CASSHVRDRGFF. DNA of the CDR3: TGCGCCAGCAGTCATGTCCGGGACAGGGGTTTTTTC.